What follows are 25 T cell receptor beta chains derived from one specimen sequenced in a study of blood T cell repertoires in COVID-19. This table comes from immunoSEQ multiplex PCR, and its TCRdb copy is limited to in-frame clones, with some not included. This repertoire shows 55,000 to 90,000 clones, around 92% found once; its top ten account for around 14%. The sequencing sample was made of peripheral blood. These receptors were obtained from a human donor with active COVID-19. The donor label of this sample is uncertain.

The chain recombines TRBV4-3 with TRBJ2-1; D gene uncertain. Trimming pared 4 bases from V and 3 bases from J, leaving 10 bases between. This CDR3 is 14 amino acids long. Germline V gene lookup returns CDR1 LGHNA and CDR2 YSLEER. CDR3 coding DNA: TGCGCCAGCAGCCCCCGCCACTTCTACAATGAGCAGTTCTTC. Amino acid sequence: CASSPRHFYNEQFF.

The chain couples TRBV6-5 to TRBJ1-2; D is perhaps TRBD1 (6 bases). From germline, CDR1 is MNHEY and CDR2 SVGAGI. This CDR3 region has 13 residues. V shed 6 bases and J shed 2 bases, with 10 bases lying between them. CDR3 DNA sequence: TGTGCCAGCAGAGAGGACAGAAACTATGGCTACACCTTC. It is translated as CASREDRNYGYTF.

CDR3 coding DNA: TGTGCCAGCAGCCAAGGTCTCTACTCCCCCTACTATGGCTACACCTTC. It yields the protein CASSQGLYSPYYGYTF. V gene TRBV3-1 (or the pseudogene TRBV3-2) combines with J gene TRBJ1-2; the D is unclear. V lost 1 base and J 3 bases, leaving 15 bases between the germline ends. This CDR3 contains 16 residues. CDR1 is LGHDT, CDR2 YNNKEL, per germline (reference sequence).

The sample holds one count of this clone. The V gene is TRBV6-5, the J gene TRBJ2-7; D is perhaps TRBD2 (5 bases). With 5 bases removed from V and 10 bases from J, the gap between germline ends came to 18 bases. Germline V gene sequence: CDR1 MNHEY, CDR2 SVGAGI. The CDR3 totals 13 residues. CDR3 in DNA: TGTGCCAGCAGTACCGAGGGCAGGCTACAACAGTACTTC. It codes for CASSTEGRLQQYF.

V is TRBV9 and J is TRBJ1-1, with D perhaps TRBD1 (5 bases). Trimming cost V 0 bases and J 5 bases, with 17 bases left between them. CDR1 is SGDLS and CDR2 is YYNGEE in the germline V gene. The CDR3 covers 16 residues. The DNA for the CDR3 is TGTGCCAGCAGCGTAGTAAGAGGGACTGGTGTGACTGAAGCTTTCTTT. Amino acid sequence: CASSVVRGTGVTEAFF.

This chain links TRBV28 with TRBJ1-1; 9 bases are a match to TRBD1. Germline values: CDR1 MDHEN, CDR2 SYDVKM. Trimming at V came to 2 bases and at J to 1 base, leaving 5 bases not matched to a gene. The CDR3 spans 16 residues. The CDR3 spells CASSLTGTGSNTEAFF. The CDR3 nucleotides read TGTGCCAGCAGTTTAACCGGGACAGGGTCGAACACTGAAGCTTTCTTT.

The sample holds a few counts of this clone. This CDR3 is CASSDSGRVTGELFF. CDR3 DNA sequence: TGTGCCAGCAGTGATAGCGGGAGGGTCACCGGGGAGCTGTTTTTT. The chain carries TRBV2 and TRBJ2-2, with 11 bases identical to TRBD2. CDR1 and CDR2 (germline): SNHLY, FYNNEI. V lost 3 bases and J lost 4; bases outside the gene matches: 1. CDR3 length: 15 amino acids.

This clone appeared a few times. The chain carries TRBV5-1 and TRBJ2-6, with D perhaps TRBD1 (5 bases). There are 15 residues in the CDR3. Trimming shortened V by 2 bases and J by 2 bases, and 8 bases separated the two germline ends. CDR1 is SGHRS and CDR2 is YFSETQ in the germline V gene. CDR3 loop: CASSFLTAGANVLTF. The CDR3 DNA sequence: TGCGCCAGCAGCTTCCTGACAGCTGGGGCCAACGTCCTGACTTTC.

This clone is a singleton in its sample. This rearrangement joins TRBV27 to TRBJ2-1; 8 bases agree with TRBD2. This CDR3 is 14 amino acids long. V lost 10 bases to trimming and J lost 3 bases; unmatched junction nucleotides: 8. The V gene's germline CDR1 is MNHEY and CDR2 SMNVEV (reference sequence). CDR3 in DNA: TGTGCCACCAAGTCAGGGACTAGCTACAATGAGCAGTTCTTC. Amino acid sequence: CATKSGTSYNEQFF.

The gene calls are TRBV28 and TRBJ1-1; D not certain. Germline CDR1 MDHEN, CDR2 SYDVKM. V shed 6 bases and J shed 7 bases, with 15 bases lying between them. There are 13 residues in the CDR3. CDR3 in amino acids: CASSQHKQNEAFF. In DNA form, the CDR3 reads TGTGCCAGCAGCCAACATAAACAGAATGAAGCTTTCTTT.

J is TRBJ2-6 and V is TRBV19, with D possibly matching TRBD1 (5 bases). With 9 bases removed from V and 0 bases from J, the gap between germline ends came to 12 bases. CDR1 LNHDA and CDR2 SQIVND come from the germline V gene (reference sequence). The CDR3 sequence is 15 residues long. Written as DNA, the CDR3 is TGTGCCAGCCTACAGGACAACTCTGGGGCCAACGTCCTGACTTTC. Protein: CASLQDNSGANVLTF. The full variable domain, its missing parts supplied by reference TRBV19 and TRBJ2-6, is DGGITQSPKYLFRKEGQNVTLSCEQNLNHDAMYWYRQDPGQGLRLIYYSQIVNDFQKGDIAEGYSVSREKKESFPLTVTSAQKNPTAFYLCASLQDNSGANVLTFGAGSRLTVL.

This chain links TRBV2 with TRBJ1-3; 9 positions agree with TRBD1. Per germline, CDR1 SNHLY and CDR2 FYNNEI. This CDR3 is 18 amino acids long. The J segment lost 3 bases and the V segment lost 4 bases, leaving 13 bases of the junction unmatched. The CDR3 reads CASSVSTGTGSSGNTIYF. The CDR3 DNA reads TGTGCCAGCAGTGTGTCAACCGGGACAGGGAGCAGTGGAAACACCATATATTTT.

The rearrangement joins TRBV7-9 to TRBJ2-5; D gene uncertain. V was clipped by 3 bases and J by 4 bases, with 12 bases between them. The CDR3 is 14 residues long. Per the germline V gene, CDR1 is SEHNR and CDR2 is FQNEAQ (reference sequence). CDR3 nucleotide sequence: TGTGCCAGCAGCTTGGGCGTGTTGGGAGAGACCCAGTACTTC. Translation: CASSLGVLGETQYF. Using reference TRBV7-9 and TRBJ2-5 for the parts outside the CDR3, the full variable domain is DTGVSQNPRHKITKRGQNVTFRCDPISEHNRLYWYRQTLGQGPEFLTYFQNEAQLEKSRLLSDRFSAERPKGSFSTLEIQRTEQGDSAMYLCASSLGVLGETQYFGPGTRLLVL.

The rearrangement uses TRBV5-1 and TRBJ2-5; 7 nucleotides line up with TRBD1. CDR1 and CDR2 from the germline V gene are SGHRS and YFSETQ. The junction had 11 bases not matched to a gene; V was cut back by 4 bases and J by 5 bases. The CDR3 length is 15 residues. The CDR3 nucleotides are TGCGCCAGCAGCACGTCCGGGACAGTTGGTGAGACCCAGTACTTC. It specifies CASSTSGTVGETQYF.

The V and J genes are TRBV9 and TRBJ2-1; 11 nucleotides align to TRBD2. This CDR3 has 14 amino acids. V gave up 2 bases and J gave up 5 bases; unmatched junction bases: 0. CDR1 SGDLS and CDR2 YYNGEE come from the germline V gene. DNA of the CDR3: TGTGCCAGCAGCGTTAGCGGGAGGGACAATGAGCAGTTCTTC. This sequence encodes CASSVSGRDNEQFF.

The rearrangement uses TRBV7-2 and TRBJ2-3; the match to TRBD1 covers 7 bases. This CDR3 contains 13 residues. The V and J ends lost 4 bases and 5 bases, in that order; junction bases with no gene match: 3. Germline lookup yields CDR1 SGHTA and CDR2 FQGNSA. The CDR3 DNA reads as TGTGCCAGCAGCTCGCGACAGGGAGATACGCAGTATTTT. This encodes CASSSRQGDTQYF.

The chain combines TRBV12-3 or TRBV12-4 with TRBJ1-1; D may be TRBD1 (5 bases). V lost 5 bases to trimming and J lost 5 bases, with 12 bases between them. CDR3 size: 13 residues. CDR3 in amino acids: CASSPGGVTEAFF. The CDR3 DNA reads as TGTGCCAGCAGTCCCGGGGGGGTTACTGAAGCTTTCTTT.

The gene calls are TRBV7-8 and TRBJ2-1; 16 nucleotides match TRBD2. Germline trimming cut 2 bases from V and 10 bases from J; bases unmatched to any gene: 8. CDR1 is SGHVS, CDR2 FQNEAQ, per germline. This CDR3 is built from 17 residues. CDR3: CASSLRAGTSGRAEQFF. For the CDR3, the DNA is TGTGCCAGCAGCTTACGCGCGGGGACTAGCGGGAGGGCAGAGCAGTTCTTC.

The V call is TRBV12-3 or TRBV12-4, the J call TRBJ2-3; D unclear. The germline V and J ends were trimmed by 6 bases and 6 bases, with 13 bases remaining between them. The CDR3 runs to 13 residues. CDR3 nucleotide sequence: TGTGCCAGCAGAGTGTGGAGTTCGGATACGCAGTATTTT. It yields the protein CASRVWSSDTQYF.

J is TRBJ2-1 and V is TRBV6-5; 8 bases match TRBD2. V was clipped by 2 bases and J by 8 bases; unmatched bases: 11. Per the germline V gene, CDR1 is MNHEY and CDR2 is SVGAGI. CDR3 length equals 16 residues. CDR3 amino acids: CASSYGGIAGKDEQFF. CDR3 nucleotides: TGTGCCAGCAGTTACGGAGGAATAGCGGGAAAAGATGAGCAGTTCTTC.

As concerns this clone: This specimen includes other DNA sequences encoding the same CDR3. V gene TRBV18 combines with J gene TRBJ2-7; TRBD1 matches at 9 bases. The CDR3 loop spans 14 amino acids. Germline lookup yields CDR1 KGHSH and CDR2 LQKENI. After removal of 2 bases from V and 1 base from J, the junction contained 0 bases not matched to a gene. CDR3 bases: TGTGCCAGCTCACCAGGGACAGGGTCCTACGAGCAGTACTTC. It encodes CASSPGTGSYEQYF.

J is TRBJ2-1 and V is TRBV29-1; tentatively, D is TRBD2 (5 bases). Germline values: CDR1 SQVTM, CDR2 ANQGSEA. V lost 7 bases, J lost 6 bases, and 13 bases lay in between. The CDR3 loop spans 12 amino acids. CDR3: CSAYGVGNEQFF. Written as DNA, the CDR3 is TGCAGCGCATACGGGGTTGGCAATGAGCAGTTCTTC.

The V gene is TRBV21-1, the J gene TRBJ2-5; the listed D gene, TRBD2, was not tested against the DNA. TRBV21-1 is a documented pseudogene. This CDR3 is built from 16 residues. The DNA for the CDR3 is TGTGCCAGCAGCAAGCCTAGCGGGAGGAGTTGGGAGACCCAGTACTTC. Translated, it gives CASSKPSGRSWETQYF.

The V and J genes are TRBV28 and TRBJ1-5, with D perhaps TRBD1 (5 bases). V gave up 1 base and J gave up 5 bases, with 15 bases separating them. This CDR3 region has 16 residues. The germline CDR1 and CDR2 sequences are MDHEN and SYDVKM. CDR3 coding DNA: TGTGCCAGCAGTTTATCGCCCGGCAGGGCCCATCAGCCCCAGCATTTT. Protein sequence: CASSLSPGRAHQPQHF.

This clone occurred once. This chain joins TRBV5-5 and TRBJ2-5; 7 bases fit TRBD2. Germline loops: CDR1 SGHKS, CDR2 YYEKEE (reference sequence). The CDR3 is 15 amino acids. J gave up 4 bases and V 1 base, and 7 bases lay outside the gene matches. The CDR3 region has the DNA TGTGCCAGCAGCTTGAAGTGGGAGGGCCGAGAGACCCAGTACTTC. Translated: CASSLKWEGRETQYF.